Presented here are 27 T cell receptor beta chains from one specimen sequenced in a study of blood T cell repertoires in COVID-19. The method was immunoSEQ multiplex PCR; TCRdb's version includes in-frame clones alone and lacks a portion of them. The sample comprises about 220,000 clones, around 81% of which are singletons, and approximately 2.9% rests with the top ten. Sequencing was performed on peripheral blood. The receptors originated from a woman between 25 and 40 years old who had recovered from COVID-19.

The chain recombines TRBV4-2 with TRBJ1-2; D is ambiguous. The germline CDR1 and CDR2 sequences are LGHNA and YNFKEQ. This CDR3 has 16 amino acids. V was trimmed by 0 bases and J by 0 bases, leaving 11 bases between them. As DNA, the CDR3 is TGTGCCAGCAGCCAAGATTTGTTCGGAGCTAACTATGGCTACACCTTC. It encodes CASSQDLFGANYGYTF.

CDR3 protein: CASSLRGARETQYF. The DNA of the CDR3 is TGTGCCAGCAGTTTACGGGGGGCTCGGGAGACCCAGTACTTC. This chain links TRBV27 with TRBJ2-5, with a weak D call TRBD2 (7 bases). The CDR3 has 14 amino acids. Trimming took off 2 bases at V and 5 bases at J, with 12 bases between the two ends. Germline V CDR1 and CDR2: MNHEY, SMNVEV (reference sequence).

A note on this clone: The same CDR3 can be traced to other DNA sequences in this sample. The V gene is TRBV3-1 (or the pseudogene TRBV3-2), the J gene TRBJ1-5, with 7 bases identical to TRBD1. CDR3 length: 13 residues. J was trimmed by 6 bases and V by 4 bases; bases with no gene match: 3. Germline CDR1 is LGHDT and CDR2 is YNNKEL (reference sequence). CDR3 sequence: CASSLNRGQPQHF. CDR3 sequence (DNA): TGTGCCAGCAGCCTTAACAGGGGTCAGCCCCAGCATTTT.

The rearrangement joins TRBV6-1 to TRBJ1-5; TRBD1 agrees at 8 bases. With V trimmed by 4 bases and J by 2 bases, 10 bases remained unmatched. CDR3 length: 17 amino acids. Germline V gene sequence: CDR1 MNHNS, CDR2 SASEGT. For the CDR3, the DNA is TGTGCCAGCAGTGTCCCGGGACAGGTATCGGGCAATCAGCCCCAGCATTTT. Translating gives CASSVPGQVSGNQPQHF.

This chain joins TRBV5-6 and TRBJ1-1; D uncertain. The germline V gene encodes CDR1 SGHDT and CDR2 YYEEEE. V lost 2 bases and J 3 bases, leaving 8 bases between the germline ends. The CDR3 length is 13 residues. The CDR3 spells CASSFSGYTEAFF. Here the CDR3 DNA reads TGTGCCAGCAGCTTTTCGGGGTACACTGAAGCTTTCTTT.

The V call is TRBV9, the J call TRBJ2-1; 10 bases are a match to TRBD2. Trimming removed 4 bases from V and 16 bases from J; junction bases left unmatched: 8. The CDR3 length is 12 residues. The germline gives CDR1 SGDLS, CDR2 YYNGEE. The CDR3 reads CASSSSGRDHFF. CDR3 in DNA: TGTGCCAGCAGCTCTAGCGGGAGAGATCATTTCTTC.

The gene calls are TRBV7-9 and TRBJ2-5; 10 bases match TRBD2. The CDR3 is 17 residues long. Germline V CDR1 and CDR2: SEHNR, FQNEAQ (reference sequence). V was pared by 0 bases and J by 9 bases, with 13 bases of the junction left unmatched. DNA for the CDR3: TGTGCCAGCAGCTTAGCGTCGTCGCGACTAGCGGGCCCCCCCCAGTACTTC. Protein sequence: CASSLASSRLAGPPQYF.

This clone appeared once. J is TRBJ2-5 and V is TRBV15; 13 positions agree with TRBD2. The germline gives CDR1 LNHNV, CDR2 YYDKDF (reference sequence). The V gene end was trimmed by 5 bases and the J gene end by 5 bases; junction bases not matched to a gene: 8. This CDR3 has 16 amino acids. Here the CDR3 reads CATSDRTSGSQETQYF. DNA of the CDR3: TGTGCCACCAGCGACAGGACTAGCGGGAGCCAGGAGACCCAGTACTTC.

This CDR3 reads CASSPTLASGGNEQFF. The CDR3 nucleotides read TGTGCCAGCTCACCAACGTTGGCTAGTGGGGGGAATGAGCAGTTCTTC. The chain joins TRBV18 to TRBJ2-1; maybe TRBD2 (6 bases). The CDR3 is 16 amino acids. V was clipped by 2 bases and J by 7 bases, with 18 bases between them. The germline CDR1 and CDR2 sequences are KGHSH and LQKENI.

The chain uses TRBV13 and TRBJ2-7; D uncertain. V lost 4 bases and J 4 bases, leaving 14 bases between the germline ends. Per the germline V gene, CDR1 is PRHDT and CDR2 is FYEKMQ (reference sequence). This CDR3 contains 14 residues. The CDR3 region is CASSSWSPGYEQYF. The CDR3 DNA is TGTGCCAGCAGCTCCTGGTCTCCCGGTTACGAGCAGTACTTC.

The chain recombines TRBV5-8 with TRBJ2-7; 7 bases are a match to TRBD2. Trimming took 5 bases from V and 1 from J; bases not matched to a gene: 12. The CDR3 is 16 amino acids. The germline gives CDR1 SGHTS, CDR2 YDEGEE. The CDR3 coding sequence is TGTGCCAGCAGTCCGGTGGGAGGGAGCCTTTCCTACGAGCAGTACTTC. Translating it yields CASSPVGGSLSYEQYF.

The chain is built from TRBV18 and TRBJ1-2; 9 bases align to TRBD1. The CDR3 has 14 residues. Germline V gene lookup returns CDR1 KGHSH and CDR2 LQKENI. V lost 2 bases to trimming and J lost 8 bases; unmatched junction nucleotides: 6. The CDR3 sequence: CASSPRTGEGGYTF. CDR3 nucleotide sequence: TGTGCCAGCTCACCAAGGACAGGGGAAGGAGGCTACACCTTC.

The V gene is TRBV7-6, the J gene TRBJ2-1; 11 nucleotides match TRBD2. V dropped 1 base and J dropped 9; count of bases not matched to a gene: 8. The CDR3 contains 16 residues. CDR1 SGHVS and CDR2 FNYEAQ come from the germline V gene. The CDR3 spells CASSLVSGRAQGEQFF. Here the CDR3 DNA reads TGTGCCAGCAGCTTAGTTAGCGGGAGGGCACAAGGTGAGCAGTTCTTC.

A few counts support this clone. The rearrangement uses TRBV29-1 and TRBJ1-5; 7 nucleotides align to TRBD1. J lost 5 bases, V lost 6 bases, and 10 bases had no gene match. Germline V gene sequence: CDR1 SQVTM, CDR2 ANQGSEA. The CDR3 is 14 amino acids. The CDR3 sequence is CSVGPTGDDQPQHF. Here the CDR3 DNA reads TGCAGCGTCGGCCCCACAGGGGATGATCAGCCCCAGCATTTT.

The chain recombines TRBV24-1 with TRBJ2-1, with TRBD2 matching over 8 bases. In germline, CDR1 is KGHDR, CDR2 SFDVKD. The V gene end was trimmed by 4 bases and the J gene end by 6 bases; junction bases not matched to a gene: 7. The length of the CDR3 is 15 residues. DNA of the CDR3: TGTGCCACCAGTGACCTATCAGCGGGAGCCAATGAGCAGTTCTTC. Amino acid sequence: CATSDLSAGANEQFF.

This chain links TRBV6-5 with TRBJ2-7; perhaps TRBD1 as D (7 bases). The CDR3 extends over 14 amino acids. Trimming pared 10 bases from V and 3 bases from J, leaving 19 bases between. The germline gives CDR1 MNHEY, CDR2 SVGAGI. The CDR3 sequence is CATSPQGGYYEQYF. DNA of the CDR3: TGTGCCACCTCTCCCCAGGGGGGTTACTACGAGCAGTACTTC.

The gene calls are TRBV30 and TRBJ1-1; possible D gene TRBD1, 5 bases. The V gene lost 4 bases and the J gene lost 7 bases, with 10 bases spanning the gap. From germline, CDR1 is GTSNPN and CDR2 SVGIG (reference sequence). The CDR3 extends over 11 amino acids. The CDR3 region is CAWTAGGEAFF. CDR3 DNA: TGTGCCTGGACCGCCGGGGGTGAAGCTTTCTTT. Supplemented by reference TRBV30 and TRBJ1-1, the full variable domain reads SQTIHQWPATLVQPVGSPLSLECTVEGTSNPNLYWYRQAAGRGLQLLFYSVGIGQISSEVPQNLSASRPQDRQFILSSKKLLLSDSGFYLCAWTAGGEAFFGQGTRLTVV.

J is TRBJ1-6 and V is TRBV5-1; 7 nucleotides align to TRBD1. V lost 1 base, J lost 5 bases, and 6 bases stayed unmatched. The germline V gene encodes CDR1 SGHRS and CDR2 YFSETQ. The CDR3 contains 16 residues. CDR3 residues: CASSLKATGHNSPLHF. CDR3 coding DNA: TGCGCCAGCAGCTTGAAGGCGACAGGGCATAATTCACCCCTCCACTTT.

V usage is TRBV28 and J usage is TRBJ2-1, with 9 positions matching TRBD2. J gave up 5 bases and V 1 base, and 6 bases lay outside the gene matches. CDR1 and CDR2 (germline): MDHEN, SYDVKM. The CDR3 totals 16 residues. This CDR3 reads CASSLLGAGGDNEQFF. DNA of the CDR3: TGTGCCAGCAGTTTATTGGGGGCGGGAGGGGACAATGAGCAGTTCTTC.

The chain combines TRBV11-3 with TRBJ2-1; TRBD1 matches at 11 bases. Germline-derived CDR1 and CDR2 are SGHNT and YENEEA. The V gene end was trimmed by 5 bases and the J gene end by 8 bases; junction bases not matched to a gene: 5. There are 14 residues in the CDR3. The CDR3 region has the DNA TGTGCCAGCAGCCAGGGACAGGGGGGCGATGAGCAGTTCTTC. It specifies CASSQGQGGDEQFF. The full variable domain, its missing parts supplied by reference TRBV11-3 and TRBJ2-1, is EAGVVQSPRYKIIEKKQPVAFWCNPISGHNTLYWYLQNLGQGPELLIRYENEEAVDDSQLPKDRFSAERLKGVDSTLKIQPAELGDSAVYLCASSQGQGGDEQFFGPGTRLTVL.

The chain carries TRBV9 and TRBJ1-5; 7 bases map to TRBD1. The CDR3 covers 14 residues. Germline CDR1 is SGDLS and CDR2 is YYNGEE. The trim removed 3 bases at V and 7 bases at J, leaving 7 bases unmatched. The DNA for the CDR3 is TGTGCCAGCAGCGCACAGGGGATGCCCCAGCCCCAGCATTTT. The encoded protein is CASSAQGMPQPQHF. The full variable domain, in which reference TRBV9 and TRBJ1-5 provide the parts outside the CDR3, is DSGVTQTPKHLITATGQRVTLRCSPRSGDLSVYWYQQSLDQGLQFLIQYYNGEERAKGNILERFSAQQFPDLHSELNLSSLELGDSALYFCASSAQGMPQPQHFGDGTRLSIL.

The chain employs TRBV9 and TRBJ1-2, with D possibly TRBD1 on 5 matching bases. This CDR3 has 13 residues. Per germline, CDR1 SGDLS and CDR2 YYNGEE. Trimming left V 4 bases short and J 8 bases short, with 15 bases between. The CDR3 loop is CASSSGQGEGYTF. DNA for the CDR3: TGTGCCAGCAGCAGCGGGCAGGGTGAGGGCTACACCTTC.

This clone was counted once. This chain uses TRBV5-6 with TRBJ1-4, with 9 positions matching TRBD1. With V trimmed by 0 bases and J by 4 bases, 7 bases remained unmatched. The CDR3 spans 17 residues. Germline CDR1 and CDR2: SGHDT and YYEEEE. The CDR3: CASSLEGQGFLNEKLFF. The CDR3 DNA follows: TGTGCCAGCAGCTTGGAGGGACAGGGATTCCTTAATGAAAAACTGTTTTTT. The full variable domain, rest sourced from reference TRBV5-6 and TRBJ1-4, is DAGVTQSPTHLIKTRGQQVTLRCSPKSGHDTVSWYQQALGQGPQFIFQYYEEEERQRGNFPDRFSGHQFPNYSSELNVNALLLGDSALYLCASSLEGQGFLNEKLFFGSGTQLSVL.

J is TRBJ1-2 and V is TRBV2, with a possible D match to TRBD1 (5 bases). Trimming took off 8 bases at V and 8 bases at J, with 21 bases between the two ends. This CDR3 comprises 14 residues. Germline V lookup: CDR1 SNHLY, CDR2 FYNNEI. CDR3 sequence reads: CASGEASGTPGYTF. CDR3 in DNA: TGTGCCAGCGGGGAGGCGTCGGGGACCCCCGGCTACACCTTC.

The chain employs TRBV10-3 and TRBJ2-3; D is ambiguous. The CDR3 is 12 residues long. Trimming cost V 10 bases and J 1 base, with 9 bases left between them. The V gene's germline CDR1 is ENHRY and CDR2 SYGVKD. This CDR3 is CATREGTDTQYF. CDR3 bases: TGTGCCACCCGAGAGGGCACAGATACGCAGTATTTT.

CDR3 protein: CASSLGDRVDEQYF. The DNA for the CDR3 is TGTGCCAGCAGCTTGGGGGACAGGGTTGACGAGCAGTACTTC. The rearrangement joins TRBV5-4 to TRBJ2-7; 9 nucleotides line up with TRBD1. The CDR3 length is 14 residues. V shed 0 bases, J shed 5 bases, and the junction held 3 bases outside the gene matches. CDR1 and CDR2 (germline): SGHNT, YYREEE (reference sequence).

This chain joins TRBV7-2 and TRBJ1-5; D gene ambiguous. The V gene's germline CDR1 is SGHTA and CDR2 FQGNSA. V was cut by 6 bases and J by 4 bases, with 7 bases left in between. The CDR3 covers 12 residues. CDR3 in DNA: TGTGCCAGCAGTCTTGAGAATCAGCCCCAGCATTTT. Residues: CASSLENQPQHF.